Presented here are 18 T cell receptor beta chains from one specimen sequenced in a study of T cells expressing NK-cell markers. TCRdb reprocessed the 5' RACE reads and reports one entry per CDR3 protein, with no DNA. This table holds about 160,000 distinct CDR3 sequences. The sample consisted of blood T cells: a sorted CD56 or NKG2C T cell subset, CD4+ or CD8+ T cells, or bulk PBMC T cells (not recorded which). The receptors here all came from a man aged 18-70 years in good health.

The rearrangement uses TRBV20-1 and TRBJ2-6; there is no DNA to check the TCRdb D call of TRBD1. CDR3 length: 17 amino acids. Germline V gene sequence: CDR1 DFQATT, CDR2 SNEGSKA (reference sequence). CDR3 protein: CSANNRQDLGGANVLTF.

The chain combines TRBV3-1 with TRBJ1-5; TCRdb proposes TRBD1, but this gene call is untestable without DNA. The CDR3 consists of 17 residues. Germline-derived CDR1 and CDR2 are LGHDT and YNNKEL (reference sequence). CDR3 amino acids: CASSQGGRGYSNQPQHF. The full variable domain, completed using reference TRBV3-1 and TRBJ1-5, is DTAVSQTPKYLVTQMGNDKSIKCEQNLGHDTMYWYKQDSKKFLKIMFSYNNKELIINETVPNRFSPKSPDKAHLNLHINSLELGDSAVYFCASSQGGRGYSNQPQHFGDGTRLSIL.

This chain links TRBV9 with TRBJ2-7; TCRdb gives TRBD2 as the D gene, but with no DNA this cannot be confirmed. CDR1 and CDR2 from the germline V gene are SGDLS and YYNGEE. The CDR3 is 14 residues long. CDR3 protein: CASSVAGPPGEQYF.

The rearrangement links TRBV7-9 to TRBJ1-1; the D gene TCRdb calls, TRBD1, cannot be checked with no DNA. This CDR3 contains 15 residues. CDR1 is SEHNR, CDR2 FQNEAQ, per germline (reference sequence). CDR3 residues: CASSLFGGRQDEAFF.

The chain joins TRBV11-2 to TRBJ2-5; TCRdb reports TRBD1, a call that lacks DNA to check it against. This CDR3 region has 13 residues. Per the germline V gene, CDR1 is SGHAT and CDR2 is FQNNGV. CDR3 residues: CASSGRVLETQYF.

This rearrangement joins TRBV24-1 to TRBJ1-5. The CDR3 extends over 16 amino acids. Germline CDR1 KGHDR, CDR2 SFDVKD. The chain's CDR3 is CATSDGGGFRNQPQHF.

The chain is built from TRBV10-3 and TRBJ2-7; TCRdb gives TRBD1 as the D gene, but with no DNA this cannot be confirmed. This CDR3 region has 12 residues. Germline V gene sequence: CDR1 ENHRY, CDR2 SYGVKD. The CDR3 here is CASAGGGYEQYF.

The V gene is TRBV11-2, the J gene TRBJ2-1. CDR3 size: 15 residues. Germline CDR1 and CDR2: SGHAT and FQNNGV. CDR3 region: CASSLDLGTYNEQFF.

The chain uses TRBV3-1 and TRBJ1-5; TCRdb reports TRBD1, a call that lacks DNA to check it against. CDR3 length equals 16 residues. CDR1 and CDR2 from the germline V gene are LGHDT and YNNKEL (reference sequence). The CDR3: CASSQKQGFSNQPQHF.

This chain uses TRBV12-3 or TRBV12-4 with TRBJ2-2; without DNA, the TCRdb call of TRBD2 cannot be checked. This CDR3 is 18 amino acids long. CDR3 amino acids: CASRPGLAGETNTGELFF.

This chain links TRBV4-1 with TRBJ2-1; TCRdb outputs TRBD2, but without DNA this stays unchecked. The CDR3 consists of 16 residues. Germline V CDR1 and CDR2: MGHRA, YSYEKL. The chain's CDR3 is CASSQSLADTYNEQFF.

The gene calls are TRBV6-5 and TRBJ2-1; TCRdb indicates TRBD1, and absent DNA this call remains unverified. CDR3 size: 16 residues. From germline, CDR1 is MNHEY and CDR2 SVGAGI. CDR3 loop: CASSYSVGGAPNEQFF.

The CDR3 spells CASSFGGGEETQYF. This chain joins TRBV12-3 or TRBV12-4 and TRBJ2-5; TCRdb's D call, TRBD2, is unchecked because there is no DNA. This CDR3 spans 14 amino acids.

The chain couples TRBV20-1 to TRBJ2-2; lacking DNA, the TRBD2 call made by TCRdb goes unchecked. The V gene's germline CDR1 is DFQATT and CDR2 SNEGSKA (reference sequence). The CDR3 has 13 amino acids. CDR3: CSARAQLTGELFF.

The CDR3 is CASSVRSSGGTDTQYF. The chain employs TRBV9 and TRBJ2-3; TCRdb's assignment of TRBD2 cannot be checked, as there is no DNA. The CDR3 contains 16 residues. Per the germline V gene, CDR1 is SGDLS and CDR2 is YYNGEE.

The rearrangement joins TRBV12-5 to TRBJ2-1; TCRdb designates TRBD2, a call that cannot be tested without DNA. This CDR3 contains 16 residues. The germline V gene has CDR1 LGHNT and CDR2 FRNRAP. CDR3 in amino acids: CASGLGAGGLYNEQFF.

The gene calls are TRBV20-1 and TRBJ1-2. This CDR3 spans 14 amino acids. Germline CDR1 and CDR2: DFQATT and SNEGSKA (reference sequence). The chain's CDR3 is CSARGEKYDYGYTF.

The CDR3 is CASSFGRGFQETQYF. The rearrangement uses TRBV7-6 and TRBJ2-5; TCRdb designates TRBD2, a call that cannot be tested without DNA. The germline V gene encodes CDR1 SGHVS and CDR2 FNYEAQ. The CDR3 is made up of 15 amino acids.